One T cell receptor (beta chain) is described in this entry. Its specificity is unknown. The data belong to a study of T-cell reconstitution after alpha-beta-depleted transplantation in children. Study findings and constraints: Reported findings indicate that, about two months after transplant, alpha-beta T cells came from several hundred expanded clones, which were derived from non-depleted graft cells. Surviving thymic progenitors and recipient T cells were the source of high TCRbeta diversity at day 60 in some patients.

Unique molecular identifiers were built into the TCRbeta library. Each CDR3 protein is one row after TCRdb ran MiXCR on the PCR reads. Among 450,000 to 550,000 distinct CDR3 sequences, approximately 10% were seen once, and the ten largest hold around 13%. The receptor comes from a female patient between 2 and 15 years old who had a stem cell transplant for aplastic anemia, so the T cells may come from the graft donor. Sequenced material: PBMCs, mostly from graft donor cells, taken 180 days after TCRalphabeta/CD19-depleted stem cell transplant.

CDR3 DNA sequence: TGTGCCAGCAGCTATGGGTGGGACACTGAAGCTTTCTTT. It encodes CASSYGWDTEAFF. The chain is built from TRBV7-9 and TRBJ1-1; no firm D call. Trimming cost V 4 bases and J 3 bases, with 9 bases left between them. CDR1 is SEHNR and CDR2 is FQNEAQ in the germline V gene (reference sequence). CDR3 size: 13 residues.